The clone carrying this T cell receptor beta chain was counted ten times or more. This sample's time point: patch test 1, 2 weeks after DPC sensitization. Treatment here: therapeutic diphenylcyclopropenone sensitization with weekly scalp DPC. Original data processing: Sample TCR totals centred on a median of around 95,000, ranging about 20,000 to 700,000. A single record per CDR3 protein comes from TCRdb applying MiXCR to the RACE reads. Clone size and V and J calls follow TCRdb, not the original study. The data show 340,000 or so distinct CDR3 sequences, 6% to 8.5% seen once. The data are from a study of human T cells and chemical hapten exposure. The CDR3 covers 14 residues. Germline CDR1 reads LGHNA; CDR2 reads YNFKEQ. V was shortened by 0 bases and J by 0 bases, with 4 bases between the two germline ends.

The sample in question was whole blood, obtained in connection with sensitization to the hapten diphenylcyclopropenone (DPC). V and J are TRBV4-2 and TRBJ2-3, with D uncertain. The sequence came from a woman between 18 and 30 years old with alopecia areata. Some clones in this sample may be carry-over from other donors' samples. DNA for the CDR3: TGTGCCAGCAGCCAAGATAGCAGCACAGATACGCAGTATTTT. Its protein is CASSQDSSTDTQYF.